Described below is a single T cell receptor beta chain sequence and its context. Assay used: immunoSEQ multiplex PCR; TCRdb lists only in-frame clones, some missing. The data show some 460,000 clones, about 89% seen once. The data were taken from a study of blood T cell repertoires in COVID-19. The CDR3 sequence is 13 residues long. V dropped 10 bases and J dropped 7 bases, with 19 bases sitting between them. Germline V gene lookup returns CDR1 SGHAT and CDR2 FQNNGV. The chain combines TRBV11-2 with TRBJ1-2; D is ambiguous. Material for sequencing was peripheral blood. The TCR was taken from a woman between 25 and 40 years old with acute or convalescent COVID-19. For the CDR3, the DNA is TGTGCCACTTCCTCGCCGCGGACTTTTGGCTACACCTTC. It codes for CATSSPRTFGYTF. Variable domain in full (rest from reference TRBV11-2 and TRBJ1-2): EAGVAQSPRYKIIEKRQSVAFWCNPISGHATLYWYQQILGQGPKLLIQFQNNGVVDDSQLPKDRFSAERLKGVDSTLKIQPAKLEDSAVYLCATSSPRTFGYTFGSGTRLTVV.